This paragraph reports one T cell receptor beta chain. The data belong to a study of Ad26.COV2.S vaccination and SARS-CoV-2 variants. The CDR3 has 15 amino acids. Germline V gene lookup returns CDR1 MNHEY and CDR2 SMNVEV (reference sequence). Trimming took 5 bases from V and 5 from J; bases not matched to a gene: 10. Here immunoSEQ multiplex PCR was the method, and the copy in TCRdb shows in-frame clones only, minus some. The sample has about 350,000 clones; about 86% are singletons. Treatment given: about 20 received Ad26.COV2.S at low or high dose, single or two shots; five or six received placebo; per-sample allocation not given. The samples date from day 63 after the first vaccine or placebo injection. An adult of 18-55 years in Boston served as donor.

The chain employs TRBV27 and TRBJ1-2, with 8 bases lining up with TRBD1. The source is a person aged 18 to 59 who received the Ad26.COV2.S COVID-19 vaccine or a placebo. The sequences come from peripheral blood, collected in a trial of Ad26.COV2.S vaccine versus placebo. This CDR3 is CASSDSRTGKYGYTF. The CDR3 DNA follows: TGTGCCAGCAGTGATTCGAGGACAGGGAAGTATGGCTACACCTTC.